A selection of T cell receptor beta chains follows, all from one sample in a study of blood T cells in healthy people across ages. MiXCR, applied by TCRdb to the 5' RACE reads, yields one record per CDR3 protein. In the table there are about 1.6 million distinct CDR3 sequences, 34% of which are singletons. The sample taken for sequencing was blood. Source of these receptors: a young woman in good health. Both conserved end residues are part of each CDR3. D genes are given only for firm matches. Part of the rows lack a size; the others show once, few, many or a class for expanded clones.

CDR3: CASSFRRGPGYGYTF
DNA: TGTGCCAGCAGTTTTAGGAGGGGACCAGGCTATGGCTACACCTTC
D: NA
J: TRBJ1-2
V: TRBV12-3/TRBV12-4
size: few

CDR3: CASSWGGREGTDTQYF
DNA: TGTGCCAGCAGCTGGGGGGGCCGGGAGGGGACTGATACGCAGTATTTT
D: TRBD2
J: TRBJ2-3
V: TRBV13
size: NA

CDR3: CASSLGSEPQHF
DNA: TGTGCCAGCAGTTTGGGAAGCGAGCCCCAGCATTTT
D: NA
J: TRBJ1-5
V: TRBV27
size: NA

CDR3: CASSEGFRQKSSYEQYF
DNA: TGTGCCAGCAGTGAGGGATTCCGACAGAAGAGCTCCTACGAGCAGTACTTC
D: NA
J: TRBJ2-7
V: TRBV6-1
size: few

CDR3: CASSLSVQETQYF
DNA: TGTGCCAGCAGCTTGTCGGTACAGGAGACCCAGTACTTC
D: NA
J: TRBJ2-5
V: TRBV7-3
size: many

CDR3: CASRLGGDTYGYTF
DNA: TGTGCCAGCAGGTTAGGGGGCGACACATATGGCTACACCTTC
D: TRBD1
J: TRBJ1-2
V: TRBV12-3/TRBV12-4
size: NA

CDR3: CASSLMVGGGQDEQFF
DNA: TGTGCCAGCAGCTTAATGGTCGGGGGGGGACAGGATGAGCAGTTCTTC
D: NA
J: TRBJ2-1
V: TRBV7-2
size: NA

CDR3: CASSLTLDRYQETQYF
DNA: TGTGCCAGCAGCTTAACTTTGGACAGGTACCAAGAGACCCAGTACTTC
D: TRBD1
J: TRBJ2-5
V: TRBV11-1
size: many

CDR3: CASSPHQGARGHEQFF
DNA: TGTGCCAGCAGCCCCCACCAAGGGGCGCGAGGCCATGAGCAGTTCTTC
D: NA
J: TRBJ2-1
V: TRBV14
size: few

CDR3: CASSGGVLSYEQYF
DNA: TGCGCCAGCAGTGGTGGGGTCCTCTCCTACGAGCAGTACTTC
D: NA
J: TRBJ2-7
V: TRBV10-2
size: few

CDR3: CASSLTSVYGETQYF
DNA: TGTGCCAGCAGCTTAACATCTGTATATGGGGAGACCCAGTACTTC
D: NA
J: TRBJ2-5
V: TRBV7-3
size: NA

CDR3: CASSKADGDGSFHEQYF
DNA: TGTGCCAGCAGCAAAGCTGATGGGGATGGGTCGTTTCACGAGCAGTACTTC
D: NA
J: TRBJ2-7
V: TRBV21-1
size: few

CDR3: CASSPGSESTDTQYF
DNA: TGTGCCAGCTCACCAGGGTCAGAAAGCACAGATACGCAGTATTTT
D: NA
J: TRBJ2-3
V: TRBV18
size: few

CDR3: CASSPRRDHEQFF
DNA: TGTGCCAGCAGCCCCCGGCGGGACCATGAGCAGTTCTTC
D: NA
J: TRBJ2-1
V: TRBV7-9
size: NA

CDR3: CASRSGVRDERFF
DNA: TGTGCCAGCCGGAGCGGGGTTAGGGATGAGCGGTTCTTC
D: TRBD2
J: TRBJ2-1
V: TRBV2
size: NA

CDR3: CASRGQGAPYEQYF
DNA: TGTGCCAGCAGAGGACAGGGGGCTCCTTACGAGCAGTACTTC
D: TRBD1
J: TRBJ2-7
V: TRBV12-3/TRBV12-4
size: few

CDR3: CASSRKTGYSNEQYF
DNA: TGCGCCAGCAGCCGAAAGACAGGGTACTCGAACGAGCAGTACTTC
D: TRBD1
J: TRBJ2-7
V: TRBV4-1
size: NA

CDR3: CASSPDRAIVYEQYF
DNA: TGTGCCAGCAGCCCTGACAGGGCTATAGTCTACGAGCAGTACTTC
D: TRBD1
J: TRBJ2-7
V: TRBV7-2
size: NA

CDR3: CASRPLRDLYDQETQYF
DNA: TGTGCCAGCAGACCACTCCGGGACTTATATGACCAAGAGACCCAGTACTTC
D: NA
J: TRBJ2-5
V: TRBV28
size: NA

CDR3: CAGSDSRYSSTDTQYF
DNA: TGTGCCGGCAGTGACTCGAGATACTCCAGCACAGATACGCAGTATTTT
D: NA
J: TRBJ2-3
V: TRBV6-4
size: NA

CDR3: CASSLEFGGEGTGELFF
DNA: TGTGCCAGCAGCTTAGAATTCGGGGGCGAGGGCACCGGGGAGCTGTTTTTT
D: NA
J: TRBJ2-2
V: TRBV7-8
size: NA

CDR3: CSAQGASGAYEQYF
DNA: TGCAGTGCCCAAGGCGCTAGCGGTGCCTACGAGCAGTACTTC
D: TRBD2
J: TRBJ2-7
V: TRBV20-1
size: NA

CDR3: CASSFSKAYEQYF
DNA: TGTGCCAGCAGCTTCAGCAAAGCTTACGAGCAGTACTTC
D: NA
J: TRBJ2-7
V: TRBV7-2
size: many

CDR3: CASSLEGDGYTF
DNA: TGCGCCAGCAGCTTGGAAGGGGATGGCTACACCTTC
D: NA
J: TRBJ1-2
V: TRBV5-1
size: many

CDR3: CSARFGTGRDQPQHF
DNA: TGCAGTGCTAGATTCGGGACAGGCCGTGATCAGCCCCAGCATTTT
D: TRBD1
J: TRBJ1-5
V: TRBV20-1
size: NA

CDR3: CSAREFLSTDTQYF
DNA: TGCAGCGCTAGGGAGTTTCTAAGCACAGATACGCAGTATTTT
D: NA
J: TRBJ2-3
V: TRBV29-1
size: many

CDR3: CASSSQGLGYDEQFF
DNA: TGCGCCAGCAGCTCACAGGGTTTGGGGTACGATGAGCAGTTCTTC
D: NA
J: TRBJ2-1
V: TRBV5-1
size: few

CDR3: CASASWEYEQYF
DNA: TGTGCCAGCGCGTCGTGGGAATACGAGCAGTACTTC
D: NA
J: TRBJ2-7
V: TRBV7-9
size: NA

CDR3: CASSLEAGSSYNEQFF
DNA: TGTGCCAGCAGCTTAGAAGCGGGGAGCTCCTACAATGAGCAGTTCTTC
D: TRBD2
J: TRBJ2-1
V: TRBV7-7
size: NA

CDR3: CATSRDSPWGGRGLYNEQFF
DNA: TGTGCCACCAGCAGAGATAGCCCGTGGGGAGGACGGGGGTTATACAATGAGCAGTTCTTC
D: NA
J: TRBJ2-1
V: TRBV15
size: NA

CDR3: CASSSTGTGSFYYGYTF
DNA: TGTGCCAGCAGCTCTACCGGGACAGGGAGTTTTTACTATGGCTACACCTTC
D: TRBD1
J: TRBJ1-2
V: TRBV7-2
size: few

CDR3: CASSLGRAQQEAQYF
DNA: TGCGCCAGCAGCTTGGGAAGGGCCCAGCAAGAGGCCCAGTACTTC
D: NA
J: TRBJ2-5
V: TRBV5-1
size: NA

CDR3: CASSVDPGIPYTDTQYF
DNA: TGTGCCAGCAGCGTGGATCCCGGGATACCCTACACAGATACGCAGTATTTT
D: NA
J: TRBJ2-3
V: TRBV7-9
size: few

CDR3: CASSSTDGNRGYNEQFF
DNA: TGTGCCAGCAGCTCCACAGACGGGAATAGGGGCTACAATGAGCAGTTCTTC
D: NA
J: TRBJ2-1
V: TRBV11-2
size: NA

CDR3: CTSSYSSPLAGELFF
DNA: TGTACCAGCAGTTACTCCTCTCCTCTGGCCGGGGAGCTGTTTTTT
D: NA
J: TRBJ2-2
V: TRBV6-5
size: NA

CDR3: CASSQETGSNEKLFF
DNA: TGCGCCAGCAGCCAAGAGACAGGGTCTAATGAAAAACTGTTTTTT
D: TRBD1
J: TRBJ1-4
V: TRBV4-1
size: many

CDR3: CASSVDPGTHTGELFF
DNA: TGTGCCAGTAGCGTAGACCCTGGGACACACACCGGGGAGCTGTTTTTT
D: NA
J: TRBJ2-2
V: TRBV9
size: NA

CDR3: CASSFSPRDEQYF
DNA: TGTGCCAGCAGTTTCTCCCCGAGAGACGAGCAGTACTTC
D: NA
J: TRBJ2-7
V: TRBV27
size: many

CDR3: CASSQWAWNNEQFF
DNA: TGTGCCAGCAGCCAATGGGCATGGAACAATGAGCAGTTCTTC
D: NA
J: TRBJ2-1
V: TRBV3-1
size: NA

CDR3: CASSPMGLAGVGGYEQYF
DNA: TGTGCCAGCAGCCCGATGGGGCTAGCGGGAGTCGGGGGGTACGAGCAGTACTTC
D: TRBD2
J: TRBJ2-7
V: TRBV2
size: few

CDR3: CASRTGTSVNPLYEQYF
DNA: TGTGCCAGCAGGACGGGGACTAGCGTAAATCCCCTCTACGAGCAGTACTTC
D: TRBD2
J: TRBJ2-7
V: TRBV12-3/TRBV12-4
size: many

CDR3: CASSSAATGERFF
DNA: TGTGCCAGCTCGTCAGCGGCCACCGGGGAGCGGTTTTTT
D: NA
J: TRBJ2-2
V: TRBV7-7
size: NA

CDR3: CASSPGTGGASGEKLFF
DNA: TGCGCCAGCAGTCCCGGGACAGGGGGCGCGTCAGGTGAAAAACTGTTTTTT
D: TRBD1
J: TRBJ1-4
V: TRBV5-1
size: few

CDR3: CSATRRGEYEQYF
DNA: TGCAGTGCTACGAGACGAGGGGAGTACGAGCAGTACTTC
D: NA
J: TRBJ2-7
V: TRBV20-1
size: NA

CDR3: CASSHFRTNEQFF
DNA: TGTGCCAGCAGTCACTTCCGGACCAATGAGCAGTTCTTC
D: NA
J: TRBJ2-1
V: TRBV6-2/TRBV6-3
size: NA

CDR3: CASSETHREGTEAFF
DNA: TGTGCCAGCAGTGAAACCCACAGGGAGGGTACTGAAGCTTTCTTT
D: NA
J: TRBJ1-1
V: TRBV2
size: few

CDR3: CASSPRQEYSYEQYF
DNA: TGTGCCAGCAGCCCCCGACAGGAATACTCCTACGAGCAGTACTTC
D: NA
J: TRBJ2-7
V: TRBV7-6
size: many

CDR3: CASSSGTSGRARGEQYF
DNA: TGCGCCAGCAGCTCCGGGACTAGCGGGAGGGCCAGGGGCGAGCAGTACTTC
D: TRBD2
J: TRBJ2-7
V: TRBV5-1
size: NA

CDR3: CSATGQGVSEAFF
DNA: TGCAGCGCCACTGGACAGGGGGTCTCTGAAGCTTTCTTT
D: TRBD1
J: TRBJ1-1
V: TRBV29-1
size: NA

CDR3: CASYGGAGELFF
DNA: TGTGCCAGCTACGGGGGAGCCGGGGAGCTGTTTTTT
D: NA
J: TRBJ2-2
V: TRBV18
size: NA

CDR3: CASSQDIGWSGEQFF
DNA: TGTGCCAGCAGCCAAGATATAGGCTGGAGCGGTGAGCAGTTCTTC
D: NA
J: TRBJ2-1
V: TRBV4-2
size: few

CDR3: CASSEEDGSGFEGEQYF
DNA: TGTGCCAGCAGTGAGGAGGATGGGTCCGGGTTCGAGGGGGAGCAGTACTTC
D: NA
J: TRBJ2-5
V: TRBV2
size: NA

CDR3: CASSPLWDQPQHF
DNA: TGTGCCAGCAGCCCACTTTGGGACCAGCCCCAGCATTTT
D: NA
J: TRBJ1-5
V: TRBV7-9
size: NA

CDR3: CASSQQTVSTDTQYF
DNA: TGCGCCAGCAGCCAACAGACAGTGTCCACAGATACGCAGTATTTT
D: NA
J: TRBJ2-3
V: TRBV4-1
size: NA

CDR3: CATSRVAGGGTDTQYF
DNA: TGTGCCACCAGCAGAGTAGCGGGAGGCGGCACAGATACGCAGTATTTT
D: TRBD2
J: TRBJ2-3
V: TRBV15
size: few

CDR3: CASSLSRDAEAFF
DNA: TGTGCCAGCAGTTTATCCCGGGACGCTGAAGCTTTCTTT
D: NA
J: TRBJ1-1
V: TRBV7-2
size: NA

CDR3: CASSGGQEGYYGYTF
DNA: TGTGCCAGCAGTGGGGGTCAGGAGGGGTACTATGGCTACACCTTC
D: NA
J: TRBJ1-2
V: TRBV2
size: NA

CDR3: CASRPSTSGQETQYF
DNA: TGCGCCAGCAGGCCTAGCACTAGCGGCCAAGAGACCCAGTACTTC
D: TRBD2
J: TRBJ2-5
V: TRBV5-1
size: few

CDR3: CASSDFRDNYGYTF
DNA: TGTGCCAGCAGTGATTTCCGGGACAACTATGGCTACACCTTC
D: NA
J: TRBJ1-2
V: TRBV2
size: few

CDR3: CAISEPQRGANYGYTF
DNA: TGTGCCATCAGTGAGCCCCAAAGGGGGGCTAACTATGGCTACACCTTC
D: NA
J: TRBJ1-2
V: TRBV10-3
size: NA